These 4 T cell receptor beta chains came from one sample sequenced in a study of T cells in Graves' hyperthyroidism and ophthalmopathy. RNA transcripts gave rise to amplified TCR beta CDR3 regions. First-round RT-PCR targeting the TCR CDR3 was performed with the HTBI primer set. TCRdb reprocessed the multiplex PCR reads via MiXCR and lists one record per CDR3 protein. Of more than 500,000 distinct CDR3 sequences in the sample, around 16% were seen once. Sequenced material: blood. All receptors derive from a woman younger than 45 with Graves' ophthalmopathy.

There are many counts of this clonotype. The chain has TRBV20-1 and TRBJ1-5, with D tentatively TRBD1 (6 bases). There are 17 residues in the CDR3. Trimming pared 3 bases from V and 1 base from J, leaving 19 bases between. Germline loops: CDR1 DFQATT, CDR2 SNEGSKA (reference sequence). The CDR3 is CSASQIRDIWSNQPQHF. In nucleotides, the CDR3 is TGCAGTGCTAGCCAAATTCGGGACATCTGGAGCAATCAGCCCCAGCATTTT.

The rearrangement joins TRBV20-1 to TRBJ2-5; the match to TRBD2 covers 11 bases. Germline lookup yields CDR1 DFQATT and CDR2 SNEGSKA (reference sequence). The CDR3 runs to 14 residues. V lost 5 bases to trimming and J lost 3 bases; unmatched junction nucleotides: 5. Written as DNA, the CDR3 is TGCAGTGCTCTAGCGGGAGGCCTTGAAGAGACCCAGTACTTC. Translating it yields CSALAGGLEETQYF.

The chain uses TRBV7-9 and TRBJ2-1; 9 bases are shared with TRBD1. The V gene end was trimmed by 7 bases and the J gene end by 1 base; junction bases not matched to a gene: 14. There are 18 residues in the CDR3. Germline V gives CDR1 SEHNR, CDR2 FQNEAQ (reference sequence). The CDR3 is CASNSGLLGQGSYNEQFF. For the CDR3, the DNA is TGTGCCAGCAACTCCGGGCTCCTAGGACAGGGGTCCTACAATGAGCAGTTCTTC.

V gene TRBV20-1 combines with J gene TRBJ2-5; D not resolved. CDR1 is DFQATT and CDR2 is SNEGSKA in the germline V gene (reference sequence). V was cut by 0 bases and J by 5 bases, with 13 bases left in between. The CDR3 is 14 residues long. CDR3 amino acids: CSARDIRRAETQYF. The CDR3 nucleotides are TGCAGTGCTAGAGATATTAGAAGGGCGGAGACCCAGTACTTC.